This paragraph reports one T cell receptor (beta chain). There is no known antigen for this receptor. One base away there is no much larger clone; base qualities are not given. Based on the germline V gene (reference sequence), the CDR1 and CDR2 sequences are LNHNV and YYDKDF. From the cysteine up to the phenylalanine, the CDR3 has a length of 16 residues. The retained sequence is limited to the CDR3, 48 bases, with the frame set at the first base. The germline V end is reduced by 0 bases and the J end by 2 bases; junction bases left unmatched: 3. The library was produced with the immunoSEQ multiplex PCR assay. Each sample had roughly 100,000 TCR templates assayed by the deep sequencing platform. Genomic DNA extracted from sorted T cells was used for TCRbeta CDR3 sequencing. Turning to the authors' computational methods: The R programming language was used for the clonal analysis of the TCRbeta CDR3 data. Comparing unstimulated samples against CFSE-low samples taken after the reaction was how alloreactive CD4+ and CD8+ clones were defined. Regulatory or non-regulatory origin was assigned to alloreactive CD4+ clones by matching of sequences to sorted unstimulated Treg and non-Treg repertoires. Not all clones reach the TCRdb copy of this immuneACCESS table, which keeps in-frame sequences only. Checked studies attribute under half of the gap to unresolved V genes and leave the rest unexplained. V and J calls and clone size are given by that table; D and trimming were obtained from the DNA. The table for this sample lists tens of thousands of clones; 75% to 90% of them were counted only once. The top ten clonotypes cover less than 4% of the sample.

In addition, sequencing in three donor pairs included unstimulated CD8+ effector memory subsets alongside CD4+ naive, CD8+ naive, CD8+ TEMRA and CD4+ memory subsets. Sorted unstimulated T cells and proliferating T cells recovered from mixed lymphocyte reactions underwent TCRbeta CDR3 sequencing. Fresh whole blood from approximately 9 HLA-typed healthy donors was used to isolate PBMCs. The entry originates in a study of siplizumab effects on memory and regulatory T cells (dated by TCRdb to between 2018 and 2021). Study-wide context: The study looked at the effect of siplizumab, an anti-CD2 antibody, on alloreactive T-cell subsets in allogeneic mixed lymphocyte reactions made from human PBMCs.

What the work shows at the level of the full study, not this receptor alone: The suppressive function of proliferating Tregs from siplizumab cultures was not functionally confirmed. Siplizumab significantly lowered the cumulative frequency of alloreactive sequences that could be traced to unstimulated CD4+ memory T cells. Compared with memory T cells, unstimulated naive T cells appeared more diverse, and naive cells seemed to make a substantial contribution to the alloresponse. Roughly 75-95% of proliferating CD4+ or CD8+ clones could not be assigned a naive or memory phenotype. Because sequences below about 10^-5 frequency were poorly captured, only a minor fraction of alloreactive clones could be mapped to unstimulated subsets. In reactions with siplizumab, an average of roughly 70% of mappable alloreactive CD4+ clones were Treg-derived, compared with roughly 26% in control reactions.

The clonotype originates from a human donor in good health. This sequence uses TRBV15 and TRBJ1-5, with 8 bases matching TRBD1. Sequencing input: memory CD4+ T cells sorted from blood. The label giving this sample's cell subset or site can be read as: unstimulated CD4+ memory T cells. The DNA reads as follows: TGTGCCACCAGCAGAGACAGGGGACAGGGCAATCAGCCCCAGCATTTT. Protein translation: CATSRDRGQGNQPQHF.